This T cell receptor (beta chain) comes out of a study of blood T cell repertoires in COVID-19. Study context: Some COVID-19 samples were acute and others convalescent; all came from the United States, Italy and Spain. T cells, B-cell-depleted T cells, or PBMCs supplied cDNA or gDNA.

In the authors' methods: Scientists estimated how many nucleated cells there were by amplifying reference gene primers. TCRdb keeps only in-frame clones here, not all; method: immunoSEQ multiplex PCR. From that table come the V and J calls and clone size; the DNA was used to work out D and trimming. This sample yields 40,000 or so clones, of which approximately 86% are seen a single time; more than 4.5% belongs to the top ten. The J segment lost 1 base and the V segment lost 3 bases, leaving 2 bases of the junction unmatched. The length of the CDR3 is 14 residues. Germline V CDR1 and CDR2: KGHSH, LQKENI.

The J gene is TRBJ1-1, the V gene TRBV18; 7 nucleotides line up with TRBD1. The sequence derives from a man aged 35-49 years with active COVID-19. The source material was peripheral blood. The CDR3 protein is CASSPGTANTEAFF. In nucleotides, the CDR3 is TGTGCCAGCTCACCCGGGACAGCGAACACTGAAGCTTTCTTT.